These T cell receptor beta chains were read from a single sample in a study of T cells in Graves' hyperthyroidism and ophthalmopathy. TCRdb re-called the multiplex PCR reads through MiXCR, storing one row per CDR3 protein. Found here are 300,000 to 400,000 distinct CDR3 sequences, 14% of them singletons; the top ten hold roughly 25%. Sequenced sample: blood. These receptors all stem from a woman aged 25 to 39 with Graves' hyperthyroidism. The conserved cysteine and the conserved F or W are not part of the CDR3 here.

cdr3_aa | v_call
ASSQQPLAPLH | TRBV4-1
ATSSRQNGDTIY | TRBV15
ASIGGPYEQY | TRBV25-1
ASVGSGRDTQY | TRBV28
ASSQRGASEQF | TRBV6-1
ATLREGRGYGYT | TRBV24-1
ASSRGRGNTIY | TRBV2
ASSPWTGLYNEQF | TRBV11-2
ASEDPGGQAQH | TRBV6-1
ASSSPPAGTSTDTQY | TRBV19
ASSYGSTGVPLHGYT | TRBV6-5
ASSTTGTTPVNEQF | TRBV28
ASSLAFGGQFNQPQH | TRBV12-3/TRBV12-4
SARDLHYEQY | TRBV20-1
ASSLRLVAEQF | TRBV6-1